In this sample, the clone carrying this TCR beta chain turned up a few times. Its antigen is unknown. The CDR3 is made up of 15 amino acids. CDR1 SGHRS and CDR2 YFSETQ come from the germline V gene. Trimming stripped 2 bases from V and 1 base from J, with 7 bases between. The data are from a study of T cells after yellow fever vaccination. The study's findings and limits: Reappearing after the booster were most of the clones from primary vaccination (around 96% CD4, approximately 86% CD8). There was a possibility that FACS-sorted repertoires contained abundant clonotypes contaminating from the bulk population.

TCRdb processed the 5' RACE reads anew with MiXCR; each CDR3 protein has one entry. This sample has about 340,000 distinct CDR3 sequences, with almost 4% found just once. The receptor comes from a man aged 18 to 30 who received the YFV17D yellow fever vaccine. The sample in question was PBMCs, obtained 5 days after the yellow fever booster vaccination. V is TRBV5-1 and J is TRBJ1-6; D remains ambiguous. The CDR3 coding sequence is TGCGCCAGCAGCTTCGCGGAATCCTATAATTCACCCCTCCACTTT. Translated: CASSFAESYNSPLHF.